This TCR beta chain was found in a study of beta chain features in type 1 diabetes (dated 2018 in TCRdb). In the study overall: Mean age, gender distribution, total cell number and subset yield did not differ between patients and healthy donors. A total of 90 million to 120 million sorted cells were examined across all samples, and a strong correlation was observed between cell number per subset and RNA yield. The study compared the TCRB repertoires of sorted circulating CD4+ T cell subsets in recently diagnosed type 1 diabetes patients with those in matched healthy donors. Naive and central memory subsets were obtained from all 30 or so donors, but regulatory and stem cell-like memory subsets were isolated from only 8 patients and roughly eight healthy donors.

The CDR3 goes from the cysteine to the phenylalanine over 12 residues. Only the CDR3 part of the read is kept: 36 bases, read in frame from the first base. In the germline V gene, CDR1 corresponds to ENHRY and CDR2 to SYGVKD. Ends trimmed: V by 10 bases, J by 11 bases; bases unmatched to a gene: 6. From each donor, a single peripheral blood sample of around 120 mL on average was drawn into heparinised tubes. Using a panel that included CD45RO, CCR7, CD25, CD127, CD95 and CD27, naive, central memory, regulatory and stem cell-like memory CD4+ T cells were sorted on a BD FACSAria II. A purity above 95% was achieved for all sorted populations. PBMCs were isolated right away by Lymphoprep density gradient centrifugation and were stained directly, without culture. So that batch effects would be minimized, each experiment stained and sorted samples in pairs, pairing one healthy donor with one patient. In the case of this clone: Its antigen is still unknown. It has no much larger one-base neighbor in the sample; base qualities were not kept.

Results the study describes overall, beyond this receptor: A moderate but significant shortening of TCRB CDR3 length was observed in type 1 diabetes patients in all four CD4+ subsets. PCR may preferentially amplify shorter templates, but because patient and control samples were amplified and corrected together, any resulting skew would affect both groups equally. Naive, central memory and regulatory TCRB repertoires appeared to be more similar among patients than among healthy donors. At VDJ recombination sites, patients with type 1 diabetes made fewer insertions and deleted more nucleotides, a pattern implying thymic rearrangement abnormalities. Because cDNA rather than genomic DNA was sequenced, highly expressing activated cells could have been over-represented, although no difference in activation and CD3 levels was found between groups. Because small numbers of individuals were included in the HLA sub-analyses, any influence of HLA type on TCRB rearrangement was left unresolved.

The High Capacity cDNA Reverse Transcription Kit was used to reverse transcribe all of the isolated RNA, meaning that expressed TCRB transcripts were what got sequenced. Deep immunoSEQ sequencing was performed on naive, central memory and regulatory T cell samples, with an average of roughly 3.3 million total reads per sample. Sorted cells were lysed in RLT buffer and RNA was extracted with DNase-treated RNeasy Micro or Mini kits, depending on cell number. Each cell subset was processed separately to prevent cross-contamination, with patient and healthy donor samples processed together. Using the immunoSEQ multiplex PCR, TCRB sequences were amplified from cDNA into 87-bp fragments spanning the CDR3 region. Sequencing of the amplicons was done on the Illumina HiSeq platform. The source study handled its data this way. Synthetic template baselines were used to correct PCR bias computationally, reads within Hamming distance 2 were collapsed, and singletons that could not be merged were discarded. Reads were aligned to IMGT to assign V, D and J genes, CDR3 length, and insertions or deletions at six rearrangement sites. Within each subset, clonotype counts were normalized to sorted cell number, and only after that were true diversity and Gini coefficients computed with the tcR R package. The overlap coefficient, calculated on TCRB nucleotide sequences, was used to measure repertoire sharing. Out-of-frame TCRB sequences from naive cells were analyzed as a proxy for the pre-selection repertoire. TCRdb carries this immuneACCESS record with in-frame sequences only. Its versions omit some clonotypes, under half of them owing to an unresolved V gene in the studies checked, with the rest unexplained. D and trimming come from the DNA, and the V and J calls and clone size come from that table. In this sample the table shows about 700,000 clones, around 15% of which occur a single time. The top ten constitute 0.02% to 0.025% of the sample.

The sample consisted of naive CD4+ T cells from blood. In the paper's terms, the cell subset or site label means: true naive CD4+ T cells. The sequence came from a man aged 18 to 30 with type 1 diabetes. The rearrangement combines TRBV10-3 with TRBJ1-6; TRBD1 lines up with 9 middle nucleotides. The CDR3 loop reads CASRGQGPPLHF. The nucleotide sequence reads TGTGCCAGCAGGGGACAGGGCCCACCCCTCCACTTT.